This T cell receptor (beta chain) derives from a study of radiotherapy plus CTLA-4 blockade in lung cancer. Study-wide background: For 18% of patients, objective responses occurred, and around 34% had disease control.

This clone was detected only a few times. One end of the junction varies from germline; a read error may be responsible. Profiling relied on immunoSEQ multiplex PCR, and the TCRdb table lists in-frame clones only, not all of them. The table lists about 80,000 clones, around 87% of them singletons. This CDR3 has 19 amino acids. The germline V gene encodes CDR1 SGHRS and CDR2 YFSETQ. The input for sequencing was peripheral blood, taken from a patient treated with radiotherapy plus ipilimumab. The chain combines TRBV5-1 with TRBJ2-7, with 9 bases aligning to TRBD2. This sequence was found in a human donor with non-small cell lung cancer who had stable disease on radiotherapy plus ipilimumab. DNA for the CDR3: TGCGCCCGCAGCTTGGACGGGGCGGGGGGGCCTGGTAACTTGTACGAGCAGTACTTC. Amino acid sequence: CARSLDGAGGPGNLYEQYF.